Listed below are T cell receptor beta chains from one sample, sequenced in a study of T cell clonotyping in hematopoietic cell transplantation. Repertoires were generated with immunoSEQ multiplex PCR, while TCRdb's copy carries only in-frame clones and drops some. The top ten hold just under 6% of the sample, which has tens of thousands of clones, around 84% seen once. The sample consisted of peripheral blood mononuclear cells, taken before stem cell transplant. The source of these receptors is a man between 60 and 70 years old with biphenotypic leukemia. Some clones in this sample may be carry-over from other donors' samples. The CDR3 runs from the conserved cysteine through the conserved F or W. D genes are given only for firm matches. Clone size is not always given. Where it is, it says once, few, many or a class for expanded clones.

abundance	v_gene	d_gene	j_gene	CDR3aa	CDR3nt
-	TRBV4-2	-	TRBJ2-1	CASSWAGGRVNEQFF	TGTGCCAGCAGCTGGGCAGGAGGTCGGGTTAATGAGCAGTTCTTC
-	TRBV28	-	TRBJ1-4	CASSIIATNEKLFF	TGTGCCAGCAGCATAATTGCAACTAATGAAAAACTGTTTTTT
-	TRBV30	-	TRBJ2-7	CAWAPGSPAYEQYF	TGTGCCTGGGCCCCAGGGTCTCCCGCCTACGAGCAGTACTTC
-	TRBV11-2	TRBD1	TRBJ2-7	CASSFTGAAEQYF	TGTGCCAGCAGCTTTACAGGGGCCGCCGAGCAGTACTTC
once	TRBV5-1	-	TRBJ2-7	CASSEGPGAVYEQYF	TGCGCCAGCAGCGAAGGACCGGGGGCAGTCTACGAGCAGTACTTC
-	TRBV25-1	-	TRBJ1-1	CASSDRRDPLNTEAFF	TGTGCCAGCAGTGATCGAAGGGACCCCTTAAACACTGAAGCTTTCTTT
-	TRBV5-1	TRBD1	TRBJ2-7	CASSAWDSSYEQYF	TGCGCCAGCAGCGCGTGGGACAGCTCCTACGAGCAGTACTTC
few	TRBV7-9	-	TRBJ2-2	CASSLGTAMNTGELFF	TGTGCCAGCAGCTTAGGGACAGCGATGAACACCGGGGAGCTGTTTTTT
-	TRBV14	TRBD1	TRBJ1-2	CASSQVGQGDWYGYTF	TGTGCCAGCAGCCAAGTGGGCCAGGGGGATTGGTATGGCTACACCTTC
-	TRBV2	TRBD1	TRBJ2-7	CASSKTGETYEQYF	TGTGCCAGCAGCAAGACAGGGGAAACCTACGAGCAGTACTTC
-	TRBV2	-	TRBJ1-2	CASSSGFGYTF	TGTGCCAGCAGTTCAGGGTTCGGCTACACCTTC